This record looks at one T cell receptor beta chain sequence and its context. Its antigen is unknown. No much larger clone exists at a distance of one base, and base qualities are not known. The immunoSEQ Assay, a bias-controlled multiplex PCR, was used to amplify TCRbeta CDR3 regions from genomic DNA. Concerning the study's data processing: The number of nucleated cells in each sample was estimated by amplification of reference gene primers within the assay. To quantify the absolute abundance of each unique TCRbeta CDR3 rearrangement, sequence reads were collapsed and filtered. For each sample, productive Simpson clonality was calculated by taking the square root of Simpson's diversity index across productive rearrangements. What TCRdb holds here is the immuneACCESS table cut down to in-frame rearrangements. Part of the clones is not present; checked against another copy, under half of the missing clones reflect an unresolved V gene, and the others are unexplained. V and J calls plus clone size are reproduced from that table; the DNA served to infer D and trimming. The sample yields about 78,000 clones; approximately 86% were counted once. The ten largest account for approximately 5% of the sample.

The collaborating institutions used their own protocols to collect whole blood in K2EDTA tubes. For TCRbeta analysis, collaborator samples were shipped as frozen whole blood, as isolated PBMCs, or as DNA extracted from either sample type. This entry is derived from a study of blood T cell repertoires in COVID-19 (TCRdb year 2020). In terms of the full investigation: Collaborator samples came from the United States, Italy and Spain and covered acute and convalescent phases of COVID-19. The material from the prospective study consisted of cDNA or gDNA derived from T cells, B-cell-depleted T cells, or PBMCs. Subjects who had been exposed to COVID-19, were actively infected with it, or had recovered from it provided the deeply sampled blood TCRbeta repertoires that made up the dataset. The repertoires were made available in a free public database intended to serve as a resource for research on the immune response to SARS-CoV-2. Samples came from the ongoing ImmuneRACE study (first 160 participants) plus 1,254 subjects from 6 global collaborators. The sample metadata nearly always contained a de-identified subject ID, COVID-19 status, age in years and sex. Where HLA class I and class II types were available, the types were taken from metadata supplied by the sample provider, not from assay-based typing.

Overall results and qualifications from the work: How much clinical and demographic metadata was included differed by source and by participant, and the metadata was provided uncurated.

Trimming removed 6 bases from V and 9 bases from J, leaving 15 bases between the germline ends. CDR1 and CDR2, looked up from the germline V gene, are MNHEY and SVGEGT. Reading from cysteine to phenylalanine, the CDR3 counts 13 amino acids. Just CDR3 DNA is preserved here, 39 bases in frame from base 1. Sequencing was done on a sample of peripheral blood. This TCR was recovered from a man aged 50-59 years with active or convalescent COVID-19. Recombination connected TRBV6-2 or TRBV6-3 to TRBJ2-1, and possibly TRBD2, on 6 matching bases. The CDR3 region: CASSWGGIGEQFF. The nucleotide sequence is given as TGTGCCAGCAGCTGGGGCGGGATCGGTGAGCAGTTCTTC.